This TCR beta chain was recorded in a study of Graves' ophthalmopathy and Graves' hyperthyroidism. The CDR3 has 11 amino acids. From germline, CDR1 is MDHEN and CDR2 SYDVKM. V lost 8 bases, J lost 5 bases, and 10 bases lay in between. Study outcomes and limitations: Blood also held most thyroid clonotypes expanded above 0.001 frequency. Ophthalmopathy versus stable hyperthyroidism: 13-signature model gave about 87% sensitivity, 65% to 82% specificity.

This clonotype was counted at least ten times. What it binds is not known. A much larger clone differs by one base, so this may be a read error. RNA served as the template for amplifying TCR beta CDR3 regions. RT-PCR in the first round used HTBI primers; a second-round multiplex PCR followed. One entry per CDR3 protein results from TCRdb running MiXCR on the multiplex PCR reads. The data show about 410,000 distinct CDR3 sequences, around 18% seen once. The PBMCs had their origin in approximately 10 ml of fresh peripheral blood. The TCR originated in a woman in her late teens or twenties with Graves' ophthalmopathy. The chain has TRBV28 and TRBJ2-7, with D tentatively TRBD1 (5 bases). Sample: peripheral blood. The CDR3 nucleotides are TGTGCCAGCCAGGGTACGGACGAGCAGTACTTC. It encodes CASQGTDEQYF.